Listed below are T cell receptor beta chains from one sample, sequenced in a study of cytomegalovirus exposure and HLA in healthy donors. TCRdb's copy holds only in-frame clones and misses some; the assay was immunoSEQ multiplex PCR. The sample carries approximately 140,000 clones, less than 90% recorded once. Material for sequencing was PBMCs. These receptors were taken from a man between 18 and 29 years old in good health and CMV-seronegative. Each CDR3 is given without its conserved first and last residue.

V: TRBV10-3; J: TRBJ2-3; length: 13; CDR3: AISGGGQSTDTQY
V: TRBV6-1; J: TRBJ1-3; length: 11; CDR3: ASTGGSGNTIY
V: TRBV5-1; J: TRBJ2-2; length: 13; CDR3: ASSLGQSNTGELF
V: TRBV19; J: TRBJ2-3; length: 10; CDR3: ASKRDTDTQY
V: TRBV2; J: TRBJ2-1; length: 13; CDR3: ASLSGSVSYNEQF
V: TRBV6-6; J: TRBJ1-2; length: 12; CDR3: ASIPGGANYGYT
V: TRBV27; J: TRBJ2-7; length: 14; CDR3: ASSPGEGLSDYEQY
V: TRBV7-9; J: TRBJ1-2; length: 14; CDR3: ASAPQGPGPNYGYT
V: TRBV6-6; J: TRBJ1-1; length: 12; CDR3: ASSRQGKGTEAF
V: TRBV7-2; J: TRBJ2-1; length: 14; CDR3: ASSLAGQGVRIEQF
V: TRBV9; J: TRBJ1-1; length: 12; CDR3: ASSSGQGITEAF
V: TRBV7-2; J: TRBJ1-1; length: 10; CDR3: ASSRANTEAF
V: TRBV4-1; J: TRBJ2-6; length: 14; CDR3: ASSQVAISGANVLT
V: TRBV5-6; J: TRBJ1-4; length: 13; CDR3: ASSSRGSANEKLF
V: TRBV7-9; J: TRBJ2-7; length: 11; CDR3: ASSLSLSYEQY
V: TRBV28; J: TRBJ2-7; length: 13; CDR3: ASSYYGTGDHEQY
V: TRBV9; J: TRBJ2-1; length: 13; CDR3: ASSVLAETYNEQF
V: TRBV7-2; J: TRBJ1-2; length: 11; CDR3: ASSVTGPYGYT
V: TRBV11-3; J: TRBJ1-6; length: 11; CDR3: ASSLARNSPLH
V: TRBV7-2; J: TRBJ2-7; length: 15; CDR3: ASSLDYLLSGSYEQY
V: TRBV2; J: TRBJ2-2; length: 13; CDR3: ASTPVGGAGGELF
V: TRBV12-5; J: TRBJ1-6; length: 14; CDR3: ASGLAASSYNSPLH
V: TRBV11-2; J: TRBJ2-3; length: 13; CDR3: ASLGGGLAFGTQY
V: TRBV7-2; J: TRBJ1-4; length: 12; CDR3: ASSLMGLDEKLF
V: TRBV13; J: TRBJ2-3; length: 14; CDR3: ASSRNAGLKTDTQY
V: TRBV6-6; J: TRBJ2-5; length: 11; CDR3: ASRMDIQETQY
V: TRBV27; J: TRBJ2-7; length: 14; CDR3: ASSLPGQGGSYEQY
V: TRBV2; J: TRBJ2-1; length: 14; CDR3: ASSPWGGTTYNEQF
V: TRBV9; J: TRBJ2-7; length: 15; CDR3: ASSLGTSGGSSYEQY
V: TRBV5-1; J: TRBJ1-4; length: 12; CDR3: ASSLGTGHEKLF
V: TRBV25-1; J: TRBJ1-5; length: 11; CDR3: ASSGVRGQPQH
V: TRBV12-5; J: TRBJ1-3; length: 14; CDR3: ASGLTVVNSGNTIY
V: TRBV5-1; J: TRBJ2-7; length: 13; CDR3: ASSLATGQGNEQY
V: TRBV6-5; J: TRBJ2-7; length: 13; CDR3: ASSYRTGKPYEQY
V: TRBV4-1; J: TRBJ1-2; length: 13; CDR3: ASSPPDRALGGYT